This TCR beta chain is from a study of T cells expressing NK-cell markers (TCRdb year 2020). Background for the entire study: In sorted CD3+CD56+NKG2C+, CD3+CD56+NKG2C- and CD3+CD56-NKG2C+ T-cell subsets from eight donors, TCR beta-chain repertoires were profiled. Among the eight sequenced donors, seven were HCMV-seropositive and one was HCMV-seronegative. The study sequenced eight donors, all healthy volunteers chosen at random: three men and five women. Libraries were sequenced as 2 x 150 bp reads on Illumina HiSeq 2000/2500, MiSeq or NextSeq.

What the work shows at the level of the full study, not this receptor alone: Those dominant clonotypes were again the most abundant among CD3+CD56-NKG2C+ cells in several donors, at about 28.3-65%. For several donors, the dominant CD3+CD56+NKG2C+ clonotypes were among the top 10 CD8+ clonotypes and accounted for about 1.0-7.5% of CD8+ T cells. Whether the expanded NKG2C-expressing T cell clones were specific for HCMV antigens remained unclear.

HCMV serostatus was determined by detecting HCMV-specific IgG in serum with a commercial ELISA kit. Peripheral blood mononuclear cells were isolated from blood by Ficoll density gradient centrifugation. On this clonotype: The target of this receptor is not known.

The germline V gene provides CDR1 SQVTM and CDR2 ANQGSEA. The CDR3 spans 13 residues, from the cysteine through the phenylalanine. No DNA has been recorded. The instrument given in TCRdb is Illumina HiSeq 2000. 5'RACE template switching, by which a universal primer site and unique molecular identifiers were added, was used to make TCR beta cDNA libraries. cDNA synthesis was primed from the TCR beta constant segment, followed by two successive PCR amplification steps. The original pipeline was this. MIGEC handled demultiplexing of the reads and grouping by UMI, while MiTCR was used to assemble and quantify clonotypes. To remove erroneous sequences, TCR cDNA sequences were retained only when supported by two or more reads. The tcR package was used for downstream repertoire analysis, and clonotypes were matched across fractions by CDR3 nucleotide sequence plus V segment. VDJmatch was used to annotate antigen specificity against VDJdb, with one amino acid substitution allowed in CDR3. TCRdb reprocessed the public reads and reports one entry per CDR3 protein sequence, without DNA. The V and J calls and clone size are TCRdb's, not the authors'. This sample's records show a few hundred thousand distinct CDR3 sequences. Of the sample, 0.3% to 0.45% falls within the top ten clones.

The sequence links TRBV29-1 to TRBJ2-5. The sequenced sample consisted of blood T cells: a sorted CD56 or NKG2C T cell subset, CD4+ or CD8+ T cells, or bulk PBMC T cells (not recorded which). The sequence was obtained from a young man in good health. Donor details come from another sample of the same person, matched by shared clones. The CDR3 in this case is CSVRKVSQETQYF.